This note documents a single T cell receptor beta chain sequence. RNA amounts of 0.5 to 1 ug underwent reverse transcription with random hexamers. The TCR beta CDR3 was amplified by immunoSEQ multiplex PCR across 54 Vbeta, 13 Jbeta. A single record per CDR3 protein comes from TCRdb applying MiXCR to the immunoSEQ multiplex PCR reads. The sample includes 70,000 to 75,000 distinct CDR3 sequences, 93% seen only once; the top ten take approximately 0.15%. High-throughput TCR beta sequencing covered peripheral CD8+ and CD4+ T cells. Germline lookup yields CDR1 MNHNS and CDR2 SASEGT. CDR3 size: 13 residues. The V end lost 4 bases, the J end lost 1 base, and 7 bases lay between the germline ends. This record belongs to a study of CD8 T cells in Susac syndrome. Overall study: When blood was collected, patients with Susac syndrome were therapy-naive, were taking corticosteroids, or were receiving intravenous immunoglobulin alone.

The V call is TRBV6-1, the J call TRBJ1-1; no clear D gene. Sequenced: CD4+ T cells from PBMCs. This receptor was obtained from a human donor with Susac syndrome. The CDR3 coding sequence is TGTGCCAGCAGTGTCTACACGAACACTGAAGCTTTCTTT. Its translation: CASSVYTNTEAFF.